Below, 27 T cell receptor beta chains from the same sample are listed, as sequenced in a study of blood T cell repertoires in COVID-19. Clones were sequenced by immunoSEQ multiplex PCR, and TCRdb holds only the in-frame ones, with some missing. The profile shows about 120,000 clones, roughly 79% of them singletons. The sample comprised peripheral blood. These receptors were obtained from a human donor in a cohort sampled during active COVID-19.

J is TRBJ2-7 and V is TRBV11-1; no clear D gene. With 5 bases removed from V and 5 bases from J, the gap between germline ends came to 16 bases. Germline lookup yields CDR1 SGHAT and CDR2 FQDESV (reference sequence). The CDR3 has 14 amino acids. The CDR3 region is CASSHSLSGDEQYF. Written as DNA, the CDR3 is TGTGCCAGCAGCCACTCACTCTCTGGTGACGAGCAGTACTTC.

The genes are TRBV7-6 and TRBJ1-4; possibly TRBD1 for D (6 bases). Germline loops: CDR1 SGHVS, CDR2 FNYEAQ. This CDR3 region has 15 residues. V was clipped by 0 bases and J by 5 bases, with 10 bases between them. In nucleotides, the CDR3 is TGTGCCAGCAGCTTAGCCGGGACACCGAATGAAAAACTGTTTTTT. Translation: CASSLAGTPNEKLFF.

The chain combines TRBV30 with TRBJ1-5; the match to TRBD1 covers 9 bases. This CDR3 is 17 amino acids long. The J segment lost 5 bases and the V segment lost 0 bases, leaving 11 bases of the junction unmatched. CDR1 is GTSNPN, CDR2 SVGIG, per germline (reference sequence). The CDR3 region is CAWSVGLGQGFDQPQHF. CDR3 in DNA: TGTGCCTGGAGTGTAGGTTTGGGACAGGGATTCGATCAGCCCCAGCATTTT.

The rearrangement uses TRBV28 and TRBJ1-5, with D unclear. This CDR3 is built from 13 residues. Germline CDR1 reads MDHEN; CDR2 reads SYDVKM. Between the trimmed V and J ends, which lost 1 base and 6 bases, there was a span of 7 bases. The CDR3 bases are TGTGCCAGCAGTTTATTCCGAGGTCAGCCCCAGCATTTT. As protein: CASSLFRGQPQHF.

The gene calls are TRBV5-1 and TRBJ1-1; perhaps TRBD1 as D (5 bases). V was clipped by 4 bases and J by 2 bases, with 15 bases between them. The V gene's germline CDR1 is SGHRS and CDR2 YFSETQ. CDR3 length: 15 residues. CDR3 sequence (DNA): TGCGCCAGCAGCGGGCGGGCCGGGGGAAACACTGAAGCTTTCTTT. It codes for CASSGRAGGNTEAFF.

The V gene is TRBV29-1, the J gene TRBJ2-7, with 10 bases matching TRBD2. V dropped 0 bases and J dropped 2; count of bases not matched to a gene: 4. Germline lookup yields CDR1 SQVTM and CDR2 ANQGSEA. The CDR3 sequence is 15 residues long. For the CDR3, the DNA is TGCAGCGTTGAAGAGGCTAGCGGGGGAACCTACGAGCAGTACTTC. Residues: CSVEEASGGTYEQYF.

V usage is TRBV6-6 and J usage is TRBJ2-3, with D uncertain. This CDR3 region has 18 residues. V was shortened by 5 bases and J by 0 bases, with 21 bases between the two germline ends. Germline V lookup: CDR1 MNHNY, CDR2 SVGAGI (reference sequence). This chain's CDR3 is CASSLVARKRESTDTQYF. As DNA, the CDR3 is TGTGCCAGCAGTCTGGTGGCTAGGAAACGAGAAAGCACAGATACGCAGTATTTT.

The chain has TRBV7-8 and TRBJ2-3; 9 bases are shared with TRBD1. The V gene's germline CDR1 is SGHVS and CDR2 FQNEAQ. V dropped 5 bases and J dropped 0; count of bases not matched to a gene: 15. The CDR3 consists of 19 residues. CDR3 residues: CASSRWSPPGTGSTDTQYF. The CDR3 nucleotides are TGTGCCAGCAGCCGATGGTCGCCCCCCGGGACAGGGAGCACAGATACGCAGTATTTT.

The chain is built from TRBV28 and TRBJ1-3; D gene ambiguous. Trimming removed 6 bases from V and 0 bases from J, with 12 bases in between. The germline V gene has CDR1 MDHEN and CDR2 SYDVKM. This CDR3 is 15 amino acids long. The CDR3 DNA sequence: TGTGCCAGCAGACCTTGGTGGAGCTCTGGAAACACCATATATTTT. Its translation: CASRPWWSSGNTIYF.

The chain links TRBV15 to TRBJ2-7, with TRBD2 identical over 8 bases. CDR3 size: 16 residues. J lost 0 bases, V lost 2 bases, and 6 bases had no gene match. CDR1 is LNHNV and CDR2 is YYDKDF in the germline V gene (reference sequence). The CDR3 DNA is TGTGCCACCAGCAGAAAAACTAGCGGTGTCTCCTACGAGCAGTACTTC. Its protein product is CATSRKTSGVSYEQYF.

J is TRBJ2-1 and V is TRBV19; D might be TRBD1 (5 bases). Germline CDR1 and CDR2: LNHDA and SQIVND (reference sequence). The CDR3 totals 15 residues. V shed 5 bases and J shed 2 bases, with 13 bases lying between them. The CDR3 DNA is TGTGCCAGTAGTTCGGGCAGGGTGACCTACAATGAGCAGTTCTTC. Residues: CASSSGRVTYNEQFF. Full variable domain (rest looked up from reference TRBV19 and TRBJ2-1): DGGITQSPKYLFRKEGQNVTLSCEQNLNHDAMYWYRQDPGQGLRLIYYSQIVNDFQKGDIAEGYSVSREKKESFPLTVTSAQKNPTAFYLCASSSGRVTYNEQFFGPGTRLTVL.

The chain joins TRBV11-3 to TRBJ2-7; TRBD2 aligns across 10 bases. With 5 bases clipped from V and 0 bases from J, the junction kept 7 bases outside the gene matches. The CDR3 consists of 16 residues. The germline CDR1 and CDR2 sequences are SGHNT and YENEEA. The CDR3 loop reads CASSRGASGSSYEQYF. Written as DNA, the CDR3 is TGTGCCAGCAGCCGAGGCGCTAGCGGGAGCTCCTACGAGCAGTACTTC.

J is TRBJ1-3 and V is TRBV5-1, with D unclear. Germline V CDR1 and CDR2: SGHRS, YFSETQ. V was cut by 0 bases and J by 0 bases, with 13 bases left in between. The CDR3 is 17 residues long. The CDR3 sequence is CASSLEDSQDSGNTIYF. For the CDR3, the DNA is TGCGCCAGCAGCTTGGAGGACTCCCAAGACTCTGGAAACACCATATATTTT.

V gene TRBV13 combines with J gene TRBJ2-5; TRBD2 agrees at 10 bases. Germline assignment: CDR1 PRHDT and CDR2 FYEKMQ (reference sequence). J lost 5 bases, V lost 6 bases, and 12 bases had no gene match. CDR3 size: 16 residues. This chain's CDR3 is CASSSASGGAWETQYF. The CDR3 bases are TGTGCCAGCAGTTCCGCGAGCGGGGGGGCGTGGGAGACCCAGTACTTC.

V gene TRBV2 combines with J gene TRBJ1-1, with TRBD1 as a possible D gene (6 bases). This CDR3 has 14 amino acids. V was cut by 5 bases and J by 1 base, with 11 bases left in between. Germline lookup yields CDR1 SNHLY and CDR2 FYNNEI. The CDR3 loop is CASSYRASNTEAFF. CDR3 in DNA: TGTGCCAGCAGTTACAGGGCTTCGAACACTGAAGCTTTCTTT. The entire variable domain, with the rest obtained from reference TRBV2 and TRBJ1-1, is as follows: EPEVTQTPSHQVTQMGQEVILRCVPISNHLYFYWYRQILGQKVEFLVSFYNNEISEKSEIFDDQFSVERPDGSNFTLKIRSTKLEDSAMYFCASSYRASNTEAFFGQGTRLTVV.

Comments on this clone: A much larger clone is a single base away; this may be a read error. The V and J genes are TRBV7-3 and TRBJ2-7, with no clear D. Germline V gives CDR1 SGHTA, CDR2 FQGTGA. This CDR3 comprises 12 residues. The germline V and J ends were trimmed by 4 bases and 0 bases, with 4 bases remaining between them. In DNA form, the CDR3 reads TGTGCCAGCAGCTCGAGCTCCTACGAGCAGTACTTC. Translation: CASSSSSYEQYF.

Here the CDR3 DNA reads TGTGCCAGCAGTGATAATTTTGGGCGGACTCCCTACAATCAGCCCCAGCATTTT. Residues: CASSDNFGRTPYNQPQHF. The chain employs TRBV6-1 and TRBJ1-5; no reliable D call. CDR3 length: 18 residues. Germline assignment: CDR1 MNHNS and CDR2 SASEGT. The germline V and J ends were trimmed by 3 bases and 3 bases, with 21 bases remaining between them.

The rearrangement joins TRBV6-2 or TRBV6-3 to TRBJ2-2, with 8 nucleotides matching TRBD2. The V and J ends lost 5 bases and 4 bases, in that order; junction bases with no gene match: 6. This CDR3 region has 15 residues. The germline V gene has CDR1 MNHEY and CDR2 SVGEGT. DNA of the CDR3: TGTGCCAGCAGTAAAATCAGCGGGAGCACCGGGGAGCTGTTTTTT. Translated, it gives CASSKISGSTGELFF.

The chain couples TRBV28 to TRBJ1-2, with D possibly TRBD1 on 6 matching bases. The CDR3 runs 15 residues. The V gene's germline CDR1 is MDHEN and CDR2 SYDVKM. V lost 5 bases and J lost 6, with 19 bases in between. The chain's CDR3 is CASSRNTGGVNGYTF. The CDR3 DNA reads as TGTGCCAGCAGTCGAAATACTGGGGGCGTAAATGGCTACACCTTC.

The V and J genes are TRBV5-1 and TRBJ2-1; 10 bases agree with TRBD1. Unmatched junction bases numbered 4, after V lost 4 bases and J lost 3 bases. Germline CDR1 and CDR2: SGHRS and YFSETQ. The CDR3 runs to 15 residues. CDR3 in DNA: TGCGCCAGCAGCCCCGGACAGGGGGACTACAATGAGCAGTTCTTC. It specifies CASSPGQGDYNEQFF. Full variable domain (remainder filled in from reference TRBV5-1 and TRBJ2-1): KAGVTQTPRYLIKTRGQQVTLSCSPISGHRSVSWYQQTPGQGLQFLFEYFSETQRNKGNFPGRFSGRQFSNSRSEMNVSTLELGDSALYLCASSPGQGDYNEQFFGPGTRLTVL.

J is TRBJ2-7 and V is TRBV11-3; weak D call: TRBD2 (6 bases). Trimming removed 7 bases at V and 5 bases at J, with 12 bases between. Germline loops: CDR1 SGHNT, CDR2 YENEEA. This CDR3 spans 12 amino acids. The CDR3 DNA follows: TGTGCCAGCACCCCCGGGGGTGACGAGCAGTACTTC. Protein product: CASTPGGDEQYF.

The V call is TRBV29-1, the J call TRBJ1-2; D is perhaps TRBD1 (5 bases). Trimming cost V 6 bases and J 4 bases, with 21 bases left between them. The CDR3 loop spans 15 amino acids. CDR1 and CDR2 (germline): SQVTM, ANQGSEA. CDR3 sequence reads: CSVGRLGGDGYGYTF. The CDR3 DNA is TGCAGCGTCGGGCGGCTTGGAGGGGACGGCTATGGCTACACCTTC.

The V and J genes are TRBV4-3 and TRBJ2-5; D is uncertain. The CDR3 runs 15 residues. CDR1 and CDR2 (germline): LGHNA, YSLEER. The V gene lost 0 bases and the J gene lost 4 bases, with 12 bases spanning the gap. Written as DNA, the CDR3 is TGCGCCAGCAGCCAAGATATGGCAGGCCGAGAGACCCAGTACTTC. This gives the protein CASSQDMAGRETQYF.

CDR3 loop: CASRQQGPNTEAFF. The CDR3 DNA reads TGCGCCAGCAGACAACAGGGTCCGAACACTGAAGCTTTCTTT. The chain couples TRBV5-1 to TRBJ1-1, with a tentative D call TRBD1 (6 bases). CDR3 length: 14 amino acids. Germline CDR1 and CDR2: SGHRS and YFSETQ. Trimming cost V 5 bases and J 1 base, with 12 bases left between them.

V and J are TRBV7-2 and TRBJ2-2; 14 nucleotides line up with TRBD2. J gave up 5 bases and V 5 bases, and 4 bases lay outside the gene matches. The length of the CDR3 is 16 residues. Germline values: CDR1 SGHTA, CDR2 FQGNSA. CDR3 nucleotide sequence: TGTGCCAGCAGCCAGGGACTAGCGGGAGCAACCGGGGAGCTGTTTTTT. This gives the protein CASSQGLAGATGELFF.

This clone was counted between two and nine times. The J gene is TRBJ2-3, the V gene TRBV3-1 (or the pseudogene TRBV3-2); 10 bases are shared with TRBD2. With V trimmed by 0 bases and J by 2 bases, 5 bases remained unmatched. The CDR3 contains 17 residues. Germline CDR1 and CDR2: LGHDT and YNNKEL (reference sequence). The DNA for the CDR3 is TGTGCCAGCAGCCAAGATTGGCTAGCGGGGGCCACAGATACGCAGTATTTT. Protein sequence: CASSQDWLAGATDTQYF.

This clone was found once. This chain uses TRBV10-1 with TRBJ2-1, with D unresolved. The CDR3 has 13 residues. V lost 3 bases to trimming and J lost 5 bases, with 8 bases between them. From germline, CDR1 is WNHNN and CDR2 SYGVQD (reference sequence). The CDR3: CASSERRDNEQFF. CDR3 nucleotide sequence: TGCGCCAGCAGTGAACGTCGGGACAATGAGCAGTTCTTC.